This T cell receptor (beta chain) was sequenced during a study of cytomegalovirus exposure and HLA in healthy donors. The germline V gene encodes CDR1 MNHNY and CDR2 SVGAGI (reference sequence). The CDR3 consists of 15 residues. The V end lost 6 bases, the J end lost 0 bases, and 12 bases lay between the germline ends. Both 60 Vbeta primers and 13 Jbeta primers went into the PCR. Clones were read by immunoSEQ multiplex PCR, and TCRdb kept only the in-frame ones, dropping some. The data contain 200,000 to 250,000 clones, about 80% of them singletons. Sequenced input: PBMCs. This receptor was identified in a woman in her fifties or sixties in good health and CMV-seropositive. This chain connects TRBV6-6 to TRBJ1-5; D is possibly TRBD1 (5 bases). CDR3 sequence reads: CASRQENYSNQPQHF. CDR3 bases: TGTGCCAGCAGACAGGAGAACTATAGCAATCAGCCCCAGCATTTT.